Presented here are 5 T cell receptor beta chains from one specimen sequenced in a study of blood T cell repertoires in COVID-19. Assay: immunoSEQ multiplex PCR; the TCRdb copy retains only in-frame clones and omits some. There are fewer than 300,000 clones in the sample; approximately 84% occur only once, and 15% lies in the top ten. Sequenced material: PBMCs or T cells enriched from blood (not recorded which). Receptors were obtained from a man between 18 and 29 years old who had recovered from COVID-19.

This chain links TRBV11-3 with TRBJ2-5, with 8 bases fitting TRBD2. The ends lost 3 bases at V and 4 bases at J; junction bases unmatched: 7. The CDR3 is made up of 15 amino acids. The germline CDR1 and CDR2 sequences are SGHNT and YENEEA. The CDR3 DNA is TGTGCCAGCAGCTTCGGTAATAGCGGGATAGAGACCCAGTACTTC. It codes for CASSFGNSGIETQYF.

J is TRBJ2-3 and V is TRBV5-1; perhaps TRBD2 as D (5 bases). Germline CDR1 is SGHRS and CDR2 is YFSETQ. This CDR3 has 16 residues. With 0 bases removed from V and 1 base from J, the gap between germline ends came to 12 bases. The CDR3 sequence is CASSLAGGYGTDTQYF. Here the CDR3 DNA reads TGCGCCAGCAGCTTGGCAGGCGGGTACGGCACAGATACGCAGTATTTT.

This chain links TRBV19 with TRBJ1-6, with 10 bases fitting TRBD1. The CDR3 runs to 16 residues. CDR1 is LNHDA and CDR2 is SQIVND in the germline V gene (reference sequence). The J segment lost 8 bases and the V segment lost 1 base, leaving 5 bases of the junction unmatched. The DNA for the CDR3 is TGTGCCAGTAGTATAGGGGACAGGGGATTATATTCACCCCTCCACTTT. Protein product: CASSIGDRGLYSPLHF.

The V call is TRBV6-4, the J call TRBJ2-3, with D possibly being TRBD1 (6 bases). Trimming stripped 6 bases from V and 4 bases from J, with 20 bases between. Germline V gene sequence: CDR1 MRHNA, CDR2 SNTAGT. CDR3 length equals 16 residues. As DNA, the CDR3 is TGTGCCAGCAGCAACGATACAGGGAATGGACCAGATACGCAGTATTTT. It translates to CASSNDTGNGPDTQYF.

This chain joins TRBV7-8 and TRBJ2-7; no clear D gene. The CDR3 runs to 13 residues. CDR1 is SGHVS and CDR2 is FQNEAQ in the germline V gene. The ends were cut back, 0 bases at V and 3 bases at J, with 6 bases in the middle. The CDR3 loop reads CASSLAGGYEQYF. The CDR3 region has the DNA TGTGCCAGCAGCTTAGCCGGTGGCTACGAGCAGTACTTC.